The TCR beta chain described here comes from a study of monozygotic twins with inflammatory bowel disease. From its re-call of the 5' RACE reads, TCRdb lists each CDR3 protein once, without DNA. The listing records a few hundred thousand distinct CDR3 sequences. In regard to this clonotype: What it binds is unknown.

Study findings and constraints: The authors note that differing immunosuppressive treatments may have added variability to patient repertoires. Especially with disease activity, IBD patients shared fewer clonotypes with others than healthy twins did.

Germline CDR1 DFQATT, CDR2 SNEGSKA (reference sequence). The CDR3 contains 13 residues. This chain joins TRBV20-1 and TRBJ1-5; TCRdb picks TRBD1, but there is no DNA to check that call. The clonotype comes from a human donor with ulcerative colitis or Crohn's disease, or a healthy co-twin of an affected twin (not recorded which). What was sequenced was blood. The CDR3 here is CSAKDRGSSPQHF.